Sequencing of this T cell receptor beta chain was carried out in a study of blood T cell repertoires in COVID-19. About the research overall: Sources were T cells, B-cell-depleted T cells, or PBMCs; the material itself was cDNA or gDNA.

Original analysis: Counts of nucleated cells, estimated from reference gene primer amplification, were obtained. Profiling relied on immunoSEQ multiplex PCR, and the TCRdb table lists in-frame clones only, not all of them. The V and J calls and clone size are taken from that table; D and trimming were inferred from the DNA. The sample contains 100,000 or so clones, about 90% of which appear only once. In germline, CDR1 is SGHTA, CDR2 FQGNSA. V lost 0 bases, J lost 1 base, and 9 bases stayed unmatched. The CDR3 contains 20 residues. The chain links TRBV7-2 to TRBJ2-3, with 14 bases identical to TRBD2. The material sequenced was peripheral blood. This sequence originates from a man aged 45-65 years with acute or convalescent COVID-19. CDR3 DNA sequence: TGTGCCAGCAGCTTAGCACCCGGGACTAGCGGGGGAGGGGGCACAGATACGCAGTATTTT. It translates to CASSLAPGTSGGGGTDTQYF.